The T cell receptor (beta chain) under discussion was sequenced for a study of cytomegalovirus exposure and HLA in healthy donors. Primers included in the PCR were 60 Vbeta and 13 Jbeta primers. Data came from immunoSEQ multiplex PCR; TCRdb stores just in-frame clones and leaves some out. This table holds 100,000 to 150,000 clones, less than 80% found once. The CDR3 is 13 amino acids. V was trimmed by 2 bases and J by 3 bases, leaving 9 bases between them. From germline, CDR1 is SGHRS and CDR2 YFSETQ. J is TRBJ2-7 and V is TRBV5-1; perhaps TRBD1 as D (6 bases). The sequence came from a man aged 35 to 55 in good health and CMV-seropositive. Sequencing was carried out using PBMCs. The CDR3 protein is CASSFGRGYEQYF. Written as DNA, the CDR3 is TGCGCCAGCAGCTTTGGCAGGGGCTACGAGCAGTACTTC.